This is a list of T cell receptor beta chains from one sample in a study of cytomegalovirus exposure and HLA in healthy donors. TCRdb keeps only in-frame clones here, not all; method: immunoSEQ multiplex PCR. Found here are more than 85,000 clones, approximately 81% of them singletons; the top ten hold roughly 2%. The sample comprised PBMCs. These receptors were collected from a young woman in good health and CMV-seronegative. Each CDR3 is given with its conserved first and last residue. Fields, in order: D gene, J gene, V gene, clone size, CDR3 length, CDR3 DNA, CDR3 protein. A D gene is named only where the DNA matches it firmly. Expanded clones get a size class; other rows say once, few or many, or leave the size out.

>TRBD2|TRBJ2-1|TRBV28|NA|17
TGTGCCAGCAGTTTACAGATTAAGGCTAGCGGGGACAATGAGCAGTTCTTC
CASSLQIKASGDNEQFF
>NA|TRBJ2-5|TRBV19|NA|16
TGTGCCAGTAGTCAACCGTCATCTACCCAGGGCGAGACCCAGTACTTC
CASSQPSSTQGETQYF
>NA|TRBJ2-1|TRBV27|NA|16
TGTGCCAGCAGTTTTAAGTTTGGGACATCCTACAATGAGCAGTTCTTC
CASSFKFGTSYNEQFF
>NA|TRBJ1-5|TRBV2|once|15
TGTGCCAGCAGCGATGGGCTATCAGGGGATCAGCCCCAGCATTTT
CASSDGLSGDQPQHF
>TRBD1|TRBJ1-4|TRBV4-2|NA|16
TGTGCCAGCAGCCAAGAGAGGGACAGAAGGAATGAAAAACTGTTTTTT
CASSQERDRRNEKLFF
>TRBD1|TRBJ1-2|TRBV27|NA|17
TGTGCCAGCAGTCACCTTGGACAGGGGCGTACAGGATATGGCTACACCTTC
CASSHLGQGRTGYGYTF
>NA|TRBJ1-1|TRBV12-1|NA|12
TGTGCCAGCAGCTTTTCTAACACTGAAGCTTTCTTT
CASSFSNTEAFF
>NA|TRBJ1-2|TRBV4-1|NA|16
TGCGCCAGCAGCCAAGTCGGGGGGAGCCGTAACTATGGCTACACCTTC
CASSQVGGSRNYGYTF
>NA|TRBJ1-5|TRBV15|NA|14
TGTGCCACCAGCAGCCCGGGTTTCGATCAGCCCCAGCATTTT
CATSSPGFDQPQHF
>TRBD2|TRBJ2-2|TRBV4-2|NA|15
TGTGCCAGCAGCCACCCGACTAGCATCGTCGGGGAGCTGTTTTTT
CASSHPTSIVGELFF
>NA|TRBJ2-1|TRBV4-3|NA|16
TGCGCCAGCAGCCAAGATATCATGGGCCCCTCGCCGGTAAAGTTCTTC
CASSQDIMGPSPVKFF
>NA|TRBJ2-1|TRBV4-2|few|14
TGTGCCAGCAGCCAAGCGGCTAGCCGCAATGAGCAGTTCTTC
CASSQAASRNEQFF
>NA|TRBJ2-2|TRBV7-3|NA|16
TGTGCCAGCAGCCCTCTAGTTGGGAGTGACACCGGGGAGCTGTTTTTT
CASSPLVGSDTGELFF
>NA|TRBJ2-6|TRBV5-1|few|17
TGCGCCAGCAGCCACTTAGCGGAATTCTCTGGGGCCAACGTCCTGACTTTC
CASSHLAEFSGANVLTF
>TRBD1|TRBJ2-1|TRBV7-6|NA|16
TGTGCCAGCAGCTTTGTCTCGGGACAGGGGCATAATGAGCAGTTCTTC
CASSFVSGQGHNEQFF
>NA|TRBJ2-7|TRBV4-3|NA|19
TGCGCCAGCAGCCCACGCCCCAAAAGCTTAGCCCTGAAGTACTACGAGCAGTACTTC
CASSPRPKSLALKYYEQYF
>TRBD1|TRBJ1-3|TRBV30|NA|17
TGTGCCTGGAGTGGAGAGACAGGGTTGGTCCCGGGAAACACCATATATTTT
CAWSGETGLVPGNTIYF
>TRBD2|TRBJ2-7|TRBV4-3|NA|17
TGCGCCAGCGGCCAAGAGGGACTAGCGGGAGGGACCTACGAGCAGTACTTC
CASGQEGLAGGTYEQYF
>TRBD1|TRBJ1-2|TRBV29-1|NA|12
TGCAGCGGTCTACAGGGGATGGGTGGCTACACCTTC
CSGLQGMGGYTF
>NA|TRBJ1-4|TRBV7-8|NA|15
TGTGCCAGCAGCCTAGGGGACATGGGGAATGAAAAACTGTTTTTT
CASSLGDMGNEKLFF
>TRBD1|TRBJ1-4|TRBV2|few|14
TGTGCCAGCAGCGCGACAGGGTTTAGCGAAAAACTGTTTTTT
CASSATGFSEKLFF
>NA|TRBJ2-7|TRBV7-2|NA|17
TGTGCCAGCAGCCTCGGATCGTTTCGCGGGTCCTCCTACGAGCAGTACTTC
CASSLGSFRGSSYEQYF